This TCR beta chain was recorded in a study of CD8 T cells in Susac syndrome. General study points: Susac CD8+ clonal expansion peaked in TEMRA cells and active patients.

The CDR3 runs to 16 residues. The V gene's germline CDR1 is MNHNS and CDR2 SASEGT. V dropped 5 bases and J dropped 0 bases, with 14 bases sitting between them. In blood CD8+ and CD4+ T cells, TCR beta underwent sequencing. Definite or probable Susac syndrome was diagnosed using recently defined diagnostic criteria. TEMRA cells were FACS-enriched and CD8+ and CD4+ T cells negatively isolated. The RNA input was roughly 0.45 to 1 ug, and it was reverse transcribed with random hexamers. Via MiXCR, TCRdb re-called the immunoSEQ multiplex PCR reads, giving one row per CDR3 protein. The sample lists approximately 190,000 distinct CDR3 sequences; 85% to 95% were seen once. A note on this clonotype: Its antigen is unidentified.

The source material was CD8+ T cells from PBMCs. The J gene is TRBJ2-1, the V gene TRBV6-1; D call uncertain. The TCR sequence derives from a human donor with Susac syndrome. CDR3 sequence (DNA): TGTGCCAGCAGTATGTCTCTCGGCAGCTCCTACAATGAGCAGTTCTTC. Translated, it gives CASSMSLGSSYNEQFF.